These 28 T cell receptor beta chains came from one sample sequenced in a study of T cells in Graves' hyperthyroidism and ophthalmopathy. Amplification of TCR beta CDR3 regions used RNA as the template. TCR CDR3 underwent first-round RT-PCR with the HTBI primer set. MiXCR was run by TCRdb on the multiplex PCR reads, yielding one entry per CDR3 protein. The repertoire holds approximately 530,000 distinct CDR3 sequences, with over 15% as singletons. Input material: blood. The receptors stem from a woman between 18 and 30 years old with Graves' hyperthyroidism.

This clonotype has ten or more counts. In DNA form, the CDR3 reads TGTGCCAGCACCCGTGGACCGGACAGAACGAACACTGAAGCTTTCTTT. It yields the protein CASTRGPDRTNTEAFF. This chain joins TRBV2 and TRBJ1-1; perhaps TRBD1 as D (6 bases). This CDR3 is 16 amino acids long. Germline V gene data show CDR1 as SNHLY and CDR2 as FYNNEI. V gave up 7 bases and J gave up 1 base, with 19 bases separating them.

In its sample, this clonotype was seen a few times. This chain joins TRBV14 and TRBJ2-1; 9 nucleotides agree with TRBD2. There are 17 residues in the CDR3. V was pared by 3 bases and J by 2 bases, with 8 bases of the junction left unmatched. Germline CDR1 and CDR2: SGHDN and FVKESK. The CDR3 loop is CASSHDWREGPYNEQFF. As DNA, the CDR3 is TGTGCCAGCAGCCACGACTGGCGGGAGGGCCCCTACAATGAGCAGTTCTTC.

For the CDR3, the DNA is TGTGCCAGCAGCTACACGGCAGCTGGAAACACCATATATTTT. Translated: CASSYTAAGNTIYF. This chain joins TRBV7-2 and TRBJ1-3; D remains unclear. The CDR3 totals 14 residues. Trimming cost V 4 bases and J 2 bases, with 9 bases left between them. Germline assignment: CDR1 SGHTA and CDR2 FQGNSA. Full variable domain (remainder filled in from reference TRBV7-2 and TRBJ1-3): GAGVSQSPSNKVTEKGKDVELRCDPISGHTALYWYRQSLGQGLEFLIYFQGNSAPDKSGLPSDRFSAERTGGSVSTLTIQRTQQEDSAVYLCASSYTAAGNTIYFGEGSWLTVV.

The chain is built from TRBV20-1 and TRBJ1-6, with a tentative D call TRBD1 (5 bases). Germline-derived CDR1 and CDR2 are DFQATT and SNEGSKA (reference sequence). V dropped 5 bases and J dropped 7 bases, with 15 bases sitting between them. This CDR3 contains 14 residues. The DNA of the CDR3 is TGCAGTGCTGGGCGAGACCGGACAAATTCACCCCTCCACTTT. It is translated as CSAGRDRTNSPLHF.

The sample holds many counts of this clonotype. The gene calls are TRBV12-3 or TRBV12-4 and TRBJ1-2; TRBD1 might be the D (5 bases). With 3 bases removed from V and 7 bases from J, the gap between germline ends came to 15 bases. CDR3 length equals 14 residues. CDR3 in amino acids: CASSFVPGVGGYTF. CDR3 nucleotides: TGTGCCAGCAGTTTTGTTCCGGGGGTGGGTGGCTACACCTTC.

The sample holds a few counts of this clonotype. V usage is TRBV4-1 and J usage is TRBJ1-1; 9 nucleotides line up with TRBD1. The V and J ends lost 3 bases and 4 bases, in that order; junction bases with no gene match: 9. This CDR3 has 16 amino acids. Germline CDR1 reads MGHRA; CDR2 reads YSYEKL. The CDR3 loop reads CASSQQQGALGTEAFF. In nucleotides, the CDR3 is TGCGCCAGCAGCCAGCAACAGGGGGCGCTTGGCACTGAAGCTTTCTTT.

This clonotype was seen many times. The chain combines TRBV28 with TRBJ2-1, with TRBD2 matching over 11 bases. The CDR3 length is 18 residues. The V gene's germline CDR1 is MDHEN and CDR2 SYDVKM. Germline trimming cut 8 bases from V and 6 bases from J; bases unmatched to any gene: 18. The CDR3 bases are TGTGCCAGCGGACATTTTACAGGGGGACTAGCGGAAGCCAATGAGCAGTTCTTC. Amino acid sequence: CASGHFTGGLAEANEQFF.

This clonotype was detected only once. Given a much more abundant clone one base away, this may be a read error. This chain joins TRBV28 and TRBJ1-1; 12 nucleotides match TRBD1. The CDR3 runs 15 residues. Germline lookup yields CDR1 MDHEN and CDR2 SYDVKM. CDR3 amino acids: CTSSLGQGADTEAFF. In nucleotides, the CDR3 is TGTACCAGCAGTCTGGGACAGGGGGCGGACACTGAAGCTTTCTTT.

In its sample, this clonotype was seen a few times. The chain joins TRBV3-1 to TRBJ2-2, with D hard to call. The CDR3 covers 15 residues. Germline CDR1 reads LGHDT; CDR2 reads YNNKEL (reference sequence). The V and J ends lost 2 bases and 1 base respectively, with 8 bases between them. The CDR3, as DNA: TGTGCCAGCAGCCAAACGGACGGGAACACCGGGGAGCTGTTTTTT. Its translation: CASSQTDGNTGELFF.

This clonotype was counted only a few times. The gene calls are TRBV20-1 and TRBJ1-5, with D possibly being TRBD1 (5 bases). V was pared by 5 bases and J by 0 bases, with 17 bases between. Germline CDR1 and CDR2: DFQATT and SNEGSKA (reference sequence). There are 16 residues in the CDR3. Written as DNA, the CDR3 is TGCAGTGCTGGGCGGGGGGGGACTTATAGCAATCAGCCCCAGCATTTT. The encoded protein is CSAGRGGTYSNQPQHF.

The chain combines TRBV6-1 with TRBJ2-7; the D call may be TRBD1 or TRBD2 (6 bases each). V lost 6 bases, J lost 4 bases, and 13 bases lay in between. The length of the CDR3 is 13 residues. CDR1 and CDR2 (germline): MNHNS, SASEGT. The CDR3 sequence is CASRTQGGYEQYF. As DNA, the CDR3 is TGTGCCAGCAGAACACAGGGAGGTTACGAGCAGTACTTC.

This clonotype was seen many times. The chain uses TRBV20-1 and TRBJ2-1, with TRBD2 identical over 12 bases. The V gene's germline CDR1 is DFQATT and CDR2 SNEGSKA (reference sequence). J was trimmed by 0 bases and V by 0 bases; bases with no gene match: 6. The CDR3 is 18 amino acids. The CDR3 DNA follows: TGCAGTGCTAGAGATGTGACTAGCGGGAGTGACTCCTACAATGAGCAGTTCTTC. This codes for CSARDVTSGSDSYNEQFF.

The chain combines TRBV29-1 with TRBJ2-4; D uncertain. CDR1 is SQVTM, CDR2 ANQGSEA, per germline. CDR3 length: 13 amino acids. V was cut by 4 bases and J by 2 bases, with 9 bases left in between. CDR3 in DNA: TGCAGCGTTGCGGATCGGTCCAAAAACATTCAGTACTTC. Translated, it gives CSVADRSKNIQYF.

The CDR3 nucleotides read TGCAGCGTTGTCAGCCCTTTAGGGGAGACCCAGTACTTC. This encodes CSVVSPLGETQYF. The J gene is TRBJ2-5, the V gene TRBV29-1; the D is unclear. Germline V gives CDR1 SQVTM, CDR2 ANQGSEA. The CDR3 is 13 amino acids. V was pared by 4 bases and J by 5 bases, with 14 bases between.

This chain joins TRBV7-2 and TRBJ2-1, with 8 bases aligning to TRBD2. This CDR3 is built from 16 residues. From germline, CDR1 is SGHTA and CDR2 FQGNSA. J was trimmed by 4 bases and V by 5 bases; bases with no gene match: 10. CDR3: CASSPTRTSLYNEQFF. CDR3 coding DNA: TGTGCCAGCAGCCCCACCAGGACTAGCTTATACAATGAGCAGTTCTTC.

This clonotype was detected a few times. The CDR3, as DNA: TGTGCCAGCAGTTCAGGACTAGTCGCCGGGGAGCTGTTTTTT. It encodes CASSSGLVAGELFF. This rearrangement joins TRBV12-3 or TRBV12-4 to TRBJ2-2, with TRBD2 identical over 7 bases. Trimming cost V 4 bases and J 6 bases; bases outside gene matches: 5. This CDR3 comprises 14 residues.

This clonotype appeared many times. The chain has TRBV12-3 or TRBV12-4 and TRBJ2-2; TRBD2 matches at 7 bases. The trim removed 4 bases at V and 1 base at J, leaving 3 bases unmatched. This CDR3 is 15 amino acids long. The CDR3 nucleotides read TGTGCCAGCAGTTCGTCTAGCGGGAACACCGGGGAGCTGTTTTTT. It encodes CASSSSSGNTGELFF.

This clonotype appeared many times. The chain employs TRBV7-2 and TRBJ2-1; D possibly matches TRBD1 or TRBD2 (5 bases each). Germline lookup yields CDR1 SGHTA and CDR2 FQGNSA. This CDR3 is 17 amino acids long. Trimming stripped 3 bases from V and 8 bases from J, with 23 bases between. CDR3 DNA: TGTGCCAGCAGCTTGGAGAGTCTTGGGACCCGAGGGGATGAGCAGTTCTTC. The encoded protein is CASSLESLGTRGDEQFF.

This clonotype was observed a few times. The V call is TRBV28, the J call TRBJ2-3; 8 positions match TRBD2. The V gene end was trimmed by 3 bases and the J gene end by 0 bases; junction bases not matched to a gene: 11. The CDR3 spans 18 residues. Per germline, CDR1 MDHEN and CDR2 SYDVKM. DNA of the CDR3: TGTGCCAGCAGTTTGGGGGGGGGGGCTAGCGGGAGCACAGATACGCAGTATTTT. Translation gives CASSLGGGASGSTDTQYF.

The gene calls are TRBV19 and TRBJ2-7; 8 nucleotides line up with TRBD1. Trimming removed 3 bases from V and 1 base from J; junction bases left unmatched: 5. There are 15 residues in the CDR3. Germline CDR1 LNHDA, CDR2 SQIVND (reference sequence). The CDR3 DNA follows: TGTGCCAGTAGTATCCTCGGGACAGGATCCTACGAGCAGTACTTC. Amino acids: CASSILGTGSYEQYF.

This clonotype was found many times. This chain links TRBV7-9 with TRBJ1-1; no reliable D call. V lost 5 bases to trimming and J lost 0 bases, with 10 bases between them. The CDR3 contains 14 residues. Looked up from germline, CDR1 is SEHNR and CDR2 is FQNEAQ (reference sequence). The CDR3 sequence is CASSHPDLNTEAFF. The CDR3 DNA is TGTGCCAGCAGCCACCCAGACCTGAACACTGAAGCTTTCTTT.

This clonotype has only a few counts. V is TRBV5-4 and J is TRBJ1-1; D is possibly TRBD1 (5 bases). Germline CDR1 reads SGHNT; CDR2 reads YYREEE (reference sequence). The CDR3 runs to 15 residues. Trimming cost V 0 bases and J 1 base, with 10 bases left between them. CDR3 sequence: CASSLEGVWNTEAFF. CDR3 nucleotides: TGTGCCAGCAGCTTGGAAGGGGTATGGAACACTGAAGCTTTCTTT.

The V gene is TRBV11-3, the J gene TRBJ1-2, with D unresolved. The CDR3 spans 14 residues. CDR1 is SGHNT and CDR2 is YENEEA in the germline V gene. The germline V and J ends were trimmed by 5 bases and 4 bases, with 14 bases remaining between them. DNA of the CDR3: TGTGCCAGCAGCACCGAGGGTTTGCGCTATGGCTACACCTTC. Its translation is CASSTEGLRYGYTF.

This clonotype was counted only a few times. The chain uses TRBV28 and TRBJ1-4; D uncertain. This CDR3 comprises 13 residues. With 6 bases removed from V and 6 bases from J, the gap between germline ends came to 11 bases. Per the germline V gene, CDR1 is MDHEN and CDR2 is SYDVKM. In nucleotides, the CDR3 is TGTGCCAGCAGCCCCGGGTCTTATGAAAAACTGTTTTTT. Its protein product is CASSPGSYEKLFF. Supplemented by reference TRBV28 and TRBJ1-4, the full variable domain reads DVKVTQSSRYLVKRTGEKVFLECVQDMDHENMFWYRQDPGLGLRLIYFSYDVKMKEKGDIPEGYSVSREKKERFSLILESASTNQTSMYLCASSPGSYEKLFFGSGTQLSVL.

Many counts were recorded for this clonotype. The rearrangement links TRBV6-6 to TRBJ2-7; 7 positions match TRBD1. The CDR3 has 15 residues. CDR1 is MNHNY and CDR2 is SVGAGI in the germline V gene (reference sequence). V trimming: 2 bases; J trimming: 4 bases; junction bases outside the gene matches: 8. The CDR3: CASSYLRGQGYEQYF. Written as DNA, the CDR3 is TGTGCCAGCAGTTACCTAAGGGGGCAAGGTTACGAGCAGTACTTC.

V gene TRBV24-1 combines with J gene TRBJ2-3; D call uncertain. The V gene lost 3 bases and the J gene lost 2 bases, with 8 bases spanning the gap. The CDR3 runs to 14 residues. Germline CDR1 KGHDR, CDR2 SFDVKD. As DNA, the CDR3 is TGTGCCACCAGTGATCCGCTTTACACAGATACGCAGTATTTT. The encoded protein is CATSDPLYTDTQYF.

The chain carries TRBV6-4 and TRBJ1-5; possible D gene TRBD1, 6 bases. Germline V gene lookup returns CDR1 MRHNA and CDR2 SNTAGT. The germline V and J ends were trimmed by 6 bases and 0 bases, with 12 bases remaining between them. The CDR3 spans 15 residues. CDR3 loop: CASREGQYSNQPQHF. The CDR3 coding sequence is TGTGCCAGCAGGGAAGGACAGTATAGCAATCAGCCCCAGCATTTT.

This sequence joins TRBV4-1 and TRBJ1-5, with TRBD1 matching over 8 bases. CDR3 length equals 15 residues. V gave up 1 base and J gave up 5 bases; unmatched junction bases: 4. Germline CDR1 MGHRA, CDR2 YSYEKL. CDR3 DNA: TGCGCCAGCAGCCAAGGGACAGGGATCGATCAGCCCCAGCATTTT. Its translation is CASSQGTGIDQPQHF.